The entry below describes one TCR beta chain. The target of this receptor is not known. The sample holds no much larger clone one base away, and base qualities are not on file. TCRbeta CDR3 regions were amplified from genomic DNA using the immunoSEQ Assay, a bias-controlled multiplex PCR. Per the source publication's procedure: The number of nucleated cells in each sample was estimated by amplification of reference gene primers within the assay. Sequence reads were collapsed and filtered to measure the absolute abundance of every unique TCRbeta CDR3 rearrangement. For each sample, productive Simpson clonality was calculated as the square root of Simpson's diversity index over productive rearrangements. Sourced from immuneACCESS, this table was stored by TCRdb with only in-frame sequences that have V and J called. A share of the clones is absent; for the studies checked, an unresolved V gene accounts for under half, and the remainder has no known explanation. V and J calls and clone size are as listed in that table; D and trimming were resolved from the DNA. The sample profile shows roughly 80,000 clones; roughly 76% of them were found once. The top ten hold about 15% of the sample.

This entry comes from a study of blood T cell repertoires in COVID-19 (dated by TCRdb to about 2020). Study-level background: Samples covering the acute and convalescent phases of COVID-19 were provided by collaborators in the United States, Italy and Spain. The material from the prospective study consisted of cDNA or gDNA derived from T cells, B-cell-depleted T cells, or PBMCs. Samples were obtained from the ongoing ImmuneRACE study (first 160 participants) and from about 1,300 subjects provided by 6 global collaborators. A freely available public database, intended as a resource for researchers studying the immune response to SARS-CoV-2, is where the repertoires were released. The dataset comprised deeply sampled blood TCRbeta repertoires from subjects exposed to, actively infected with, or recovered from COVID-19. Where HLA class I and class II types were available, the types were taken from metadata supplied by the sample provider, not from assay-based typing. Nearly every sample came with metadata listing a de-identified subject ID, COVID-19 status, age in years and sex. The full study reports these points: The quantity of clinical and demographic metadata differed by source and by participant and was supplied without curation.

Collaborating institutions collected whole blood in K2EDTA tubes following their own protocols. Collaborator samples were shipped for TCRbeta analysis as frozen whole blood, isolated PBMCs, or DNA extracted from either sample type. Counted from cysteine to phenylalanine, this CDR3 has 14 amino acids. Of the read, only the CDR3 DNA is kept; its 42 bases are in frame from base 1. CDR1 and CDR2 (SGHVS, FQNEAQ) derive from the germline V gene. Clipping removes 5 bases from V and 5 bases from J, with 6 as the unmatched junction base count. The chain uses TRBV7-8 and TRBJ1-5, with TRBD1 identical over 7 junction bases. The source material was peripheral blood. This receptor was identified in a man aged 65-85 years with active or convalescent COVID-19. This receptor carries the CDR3 CASSRDRADQPQHF. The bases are TGTGCCAGCAGCCGAGACAGGGCCGATCAGCCCCAGCATTTT.